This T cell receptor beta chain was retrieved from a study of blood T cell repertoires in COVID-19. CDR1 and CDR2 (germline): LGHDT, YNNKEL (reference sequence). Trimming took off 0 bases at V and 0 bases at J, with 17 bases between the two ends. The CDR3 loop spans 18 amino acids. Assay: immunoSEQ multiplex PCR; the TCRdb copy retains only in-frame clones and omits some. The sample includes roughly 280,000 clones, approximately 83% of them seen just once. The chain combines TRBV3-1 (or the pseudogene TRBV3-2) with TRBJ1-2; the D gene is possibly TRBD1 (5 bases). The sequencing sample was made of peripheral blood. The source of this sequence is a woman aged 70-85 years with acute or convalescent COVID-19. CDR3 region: CASSQDLGRGKANYGYTF. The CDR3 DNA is TGTGCCAGCAGCCAAGATCTGGGGAGGGGTAAGGCTAACTATGGCTACACCTTC.